This T cell receptor (beta chain) was captured by sequencing in a study of T cell changes during pregnancy in multiple sclerosis. TCRdb keeps only in-frame clones here, not all; method: immunoSEQ multiplex PCR. The sample has 50,000 to 70,000 clones; nearly 95% are singletons. Germline loops: CDR1 MNHEY, CDR2 SVGAGI. V lost 6 bases and J lost 2, with 13 bases in between. There are 14 residues in the CDR3. The V call is TRBV6-5, the J call TRBJ1-2; D perhaps matches TRBD1 (5 bases). This TCR came from a female donor with multiple sclerosis, enrolled in a pregnancy study. The sample consisted of peripheral blood, taken in the first trimester of pregnancy. CDR3 in amino acids: CASRLTETNYGYTF. For the CDR3, the DNA is TGTGCCAGCAGACTGACAGAGACCAACTATGGCTACACCTTC.